This T cell receptor beta chain was identified in a study of early T cells in non-severe SARS-CoV-2 infection (dated by TCRdb to the early 2020s). Regarding the study in general: TCR sequencing used bulk RNA from unsorted whole blood, so alpha and beta chains could not be paired. What the research found in general, with its limitations: VDJdb matching was skewed toward anti-spike CD8 responses and likely underestimated virus-specific expansions, missing private and CD4 specificities.

Relative to germline, V is 2 bases shorter and J is 1 base shorter, with 8 bases between their ends. The CDR3 goes from the cysteine to the phenylalanine over 14 residues. The read is trimmed to its CDR3 DNA, 42 bases read in frame from base 1. The library was obtained by 5' RACE. The data were produced on a NextSeq 500. In the TCR library protocol, unique molecular identifiers were attached to individual cDNA molecules to correct for PCR bias and sequencing error. Sequencing covered both TCR alpha and beta chains, and within each sample the abundances of alpha and beta sequences were tightly co-correlated. Per the source publication's procedure: Decombinator V4 was used to annotate TCR sequences for V gene, J gene and CDR3. Expanded TCRs were defined as changing significantly between any two time points under a Poisson model with p below 0.0001. TCR abundances were normalised to the total number of TCRs sequenced per sample and were expressed as counts per million. TRAV1-2 paired with TRAJ12, TRAJ20 or TRAJ33 defined MAIT TCRs, while TRAV10 paired with TRAJ18 defined iNKT TCRs. VDJdb, accessed 1 November 2021, was searched for CMV, EBV and SARS-CoV-2 annotated TCRs, with TCRs annotated for multiple antigens excluded. TCRdb itself trimmed the public reads at Q25 with fastp, ran MiXCR and retained productive beta chains. Each entry merges the rows of one CDR3 protein and shows their most common DNA and genes. None of the V and J calls come from the authors' own analysis; TCRdb made them. Across this sample there are about 70,000 distinct CDR3 sequences, with over 8% seen only once. Of the sample, about 14% falls within the top ten clones.

This clonotype is termed medium-sized (0.01 to 0.1%). The antigen this receptor binds is unknown. No per-base quality is available; no much larger clone lies one base away. A case-control design nested within a healthcare worker cohort in London, UK, was used, with weekly nasopharyngeal swab PCR tests and blood sampling performed. Healthcare workers were enrolled in the week of the UK lockdown, from 23 to 31 March 2020, and were followed every week for up to roughly 16 weeks. The specimen comprised whole blood, sampled at baseline. This sequence originates from an adult who was a healthcare worker with PCR-confirmed SARS-CoV-2 infection or an uninfected control (not recorded which). The V and J segments used are TRBV12-3 or TRBV12-4 and TRBJ2-5, with the D segment identity uncertain. The CDR3: CASSLSASQETQYF. DNA sequence: TGTGCCAGCAGTTTATCCGCTAGCCAAGAGACCCAGTACTTC.